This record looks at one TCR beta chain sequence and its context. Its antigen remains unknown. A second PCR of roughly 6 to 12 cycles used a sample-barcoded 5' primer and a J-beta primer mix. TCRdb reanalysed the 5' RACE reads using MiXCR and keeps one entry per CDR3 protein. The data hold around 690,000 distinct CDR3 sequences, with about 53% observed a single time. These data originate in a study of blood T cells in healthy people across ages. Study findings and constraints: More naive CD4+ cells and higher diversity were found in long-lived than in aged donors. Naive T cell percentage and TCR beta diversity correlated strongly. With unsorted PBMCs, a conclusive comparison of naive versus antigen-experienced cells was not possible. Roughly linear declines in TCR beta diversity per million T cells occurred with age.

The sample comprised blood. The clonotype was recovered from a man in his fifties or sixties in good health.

The CDR3 DNA is TGTGCCAGCAGCAGGGATTACAATCAGCCCCAGCATTTT. This translates into CASSRDYNQPQHF. V gene TRBV5-5 combines with J gene TRBJ1-5; D unclear. Germline values: CDR1 SGHKS, CDR2 YYEKEE (reference sequence). V lost 4 bases, J lost 3 bases, and 8 bases lay in between. This CDR3 comprises 13 residues.